Listed below are T cell receptor beta chains from one sample, sequenced in a study of T cells in Graves' hyperthyroidism and ophthalmopathy. TCRdb re-called the multiplex PCR reads through MiXCR, storing one row per CDR3 protein. The table lists approximately 490,000 distinct CDR3 sequences, approximately 23% of them singletons. Material: blood. These receptors were taken from a woman aged 70-85 years with Graves' ophthalmopathy. Each CDR3 is given with its conserved first and last residue. The order of the fields is D gene, J gene, V gene, clone size, CDR3 protein. The D gene is left open where the match is weak. Rows may omit the clone size; those that give it use once, few, many or a size class.

>TRBD2|TRBJ2-5|TRBV7-3|.
CASSRLAGGIETQYF
>.|TRBJ2-5|TRBV28|many
CATNSGETQYF
>.|TRBJ2-7|TRBV5-4|.
CASSWGGTVYEQYF
>.|TRBJ1-5|TRBV7-7|.
CASSFGPGQPISNQPQHF
>TRBD2|TRBJ2-7|TRBV28|many
CASSQVSGTSRPYEQYF
>TRBD2|TRBJ2-1|TRBV6-2/TRBV6-3|many
CASSKPQGLSGTPYNEQFF
>.|TRBJ2-5|TRBV12-3/TRBV12-4|many
CASSLKGGETQYF
>.|TRBJ2-5|TRBV20-1|few
CSARGAQETQYF
>TRBD2|TRBJ2-7|TRBV2|many
CASSEGTSKFEQYF
>.|TRBJ1-2|TRBV6-1|many
CASSYGARSNYYGYTF
>.|TRBJ2-1|TRBV12-3/TRBV12-4|many
CASSPSGGGHNEQFF
>.|TRBJ2-7|TRBV5-5|.
CASSSGPGNEQYF
>TRBD1|TRBJ2-7|TRBV11-2|many
CASSIGPRTGLNEQYF
>TRBD1|TRBJ2-5|TRBV2|few
CASSEHRDRWYF
>.|TRBJ2-2|TRBV19|.
CASSMDTGELFF
>.|TRBJ1-1|TRBV19|.
CASTPFQGFTEAFF
>.|TRBJ1-4|TRBV7-2|.
CASSLGFREKLFF
>TRBD1|TRBJ1-2|TRBV7-8|.
CASSLGGGRGEGYTF
>TRBD2|TRBJ2-7|TRBV20-1|.
CSHGTKYEQYF
>TRBD2|TRBJ2-3|TRBV7-7|.
CASSLGTRGIDTQYF
>.|TRBJ2-7|TRBV30|.
CAWGRGLYEQYF
>.|TRBJ2-7|TRBV6-1|many
CASSAQVGTGTYEQYF
>.|TRBJ1-2|TRBV6-5|many
CASSYSKAGSRYGYTF
>.|TRBJ2-7|TRBV10-3|.
CAIKGNYEQYF
>.|TRBJ2-7|TRBV12-3/TRBV12-4|many
CASSPSRLAYEQYF
>.|TRBJ2-7|TRBV12-3/TRBV12-4|many
CASSLEGVRDFTYEQYF
>TRBD1|TRBJ2-1|TRBV6-1|.
CASSGQGPEQFF
>.|TRBJ2-6|TRBV7-2|.
CASSQEDPGGANVLTF
>TRBD2|TRBJ2-1|TRBV7-8|.
CASSGLRSAGDYNEQFF
>.|TRBJ2-2|TRBV27|.
CASSSPPPGELFF
>.|TRBJ1-6|TRBV20-1|.
CSVGSATNSPLHF
>.|TRBJ2-3|TRBV27|.
CASSLLDRARDTQYF
>.|TRBJ2-5|TRBV18|few
CASSPPAGLGETQYF
>.|TRBJ1-6|TRBV6-2/TRBV6-3|few
CASVDRRDSPLHF
>TRBD2|TRBJ2-3|TRBV6-6|many
CASSYTRTSGYRTDTQYF
>.|TRBJ1-1|TRBV7-2|.
CASNLMTTGGTEAFF
>.|TRBJ1-1|TRBV28|.
CASSLAMLGKNTEAFF
>TRBD2|TRBJ2-7|TRBV4-1|.
CASSQVLAENYEQYF
>.|TRBJ1-2|TRBV28|many
CASTPEVVYGYTF
>TRBD2|TRBJ2-7|TRBV5-1|few
CASSLVSSGNVEQYF
>TRBD2|TRBJ2-5|TRBV5-1|few
CASSLTTSGRGGETQYF
>TRBD1|TRBJ1-1|TRBV28|.
CASGLTGTEAFF
>.|TRBJ2-1|TRBV11-3|.
CASSLGADTTYNEQFF
>.|TRBJ1-5|TRBV2|many
CASSDVGQLSNQPQHF
>TRBD1|TRBJ2-1|TRBV20-1|few
CSAGGQIGDEQFF
>TRBD1|TRBJ1-3|TRBV30|few
CAWKHPPQGRNTIYF
>.|TRBJ2-7|TRBV24-1|few
CATSALAGQSSYEQYF
>TRBD1|TRBJ2-5|TRBV7-6|.
CASSLPGTGVETQYF
>TRBD2|TRBJ2-7|TRBV25-1|.
CASSDLAGTDEQYF
>TRBD1|TRBJ1-1|TRBV7-2|.
CASSLRQGTTEAFF